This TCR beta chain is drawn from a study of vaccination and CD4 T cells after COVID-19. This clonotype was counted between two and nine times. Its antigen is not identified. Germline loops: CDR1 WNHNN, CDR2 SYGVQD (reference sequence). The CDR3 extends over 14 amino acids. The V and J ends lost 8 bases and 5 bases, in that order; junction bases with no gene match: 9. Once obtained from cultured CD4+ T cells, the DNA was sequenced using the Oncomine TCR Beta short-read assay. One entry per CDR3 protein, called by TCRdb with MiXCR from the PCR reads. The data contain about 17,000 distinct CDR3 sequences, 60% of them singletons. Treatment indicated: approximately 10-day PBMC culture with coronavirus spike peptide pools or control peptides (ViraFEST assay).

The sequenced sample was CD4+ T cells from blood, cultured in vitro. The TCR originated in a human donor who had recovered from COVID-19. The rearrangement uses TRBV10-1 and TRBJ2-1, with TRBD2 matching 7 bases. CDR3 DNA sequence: TGCGCCAGCGGTTCGGGCGGGAGACACAATGAGCAGTTCTTC. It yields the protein CASGSGGRHNEQFF.